Below, one T cell receptor (beta chain) is given with its context. The antigen this receptor binds is unknown. The input lacks base qualities; no much larger clone sits a single base away. V is shortened by 5 bases, J by 1 base, and the region joining them spans 9 bases. The CDR3 goes from the cysteine to the phenylalanine over 13 residues. Only the CDR3 DNA stays, 39 bases, in frame from base 1. In the germline V gene, CDR1 corresponds to SGHRS and CDR2 to YFSETQ. This specimen belongs to a study of CD8+ T cells in alopecia areata (dated by TCRdb to the late 2010s). Broadly, across the study: Treated patients were enrolled in an open-label pilot trial of oral tofacitinib, 5 to 10 mg twice daily, for moderate-to-severe alopecia areata. Clonality in the scalp was compared among normal scalp (n=4), patchy alopecia areata scalp (n=8), and alopecia totalis/universalis scalp (n=8). The RNA source kit depended on sample type: the PAXgene miRNA kit for fixed scalp, the miRNeasy kit for PBMCs, and the RNeasy kit for mouse skin. Patients received tofacitinib for 6 to 18 months and were then followed off drug for 6 months to check for delayed response and recurrence. The SALT score, which quantifies the percentage of affected scalp surface area, was used to measure disease severity in treated patients. On the human side, TCRbeta sequencing was run on scalp tissue and on sorted CD4+ and CD8+ peripheral blood T cells from healthy controls and from alopecia areata patients with either patchy or totalis/universalis disease. The study used high-throughput TCRbeta sequencing to examine T cell clonal expansion in alopecia areata, in both the C3H/HeJ mouse model and human patients. Amplification of TCRbeta CDR3 regions was done by immunoSEQ multiplex PCR using 35 Vbeta forward primers and 13 Jbeta reverse primers. Biopsies were taken from tofacitinib-treated patients at baseline and again at 4 and 24 weeks into treatment, and several of those patients also had a later scalp biopsy.

Paper-wide results and their limitations: Because the treated cohort was small and had just a single nonresponder, larger studies are needed to establish links between baseline CD8+ expansion and response. Shared TCR sequences between patients were less evident than in mice, which may be partly attributable to HLA diversity in the patient population. Tofacitinib significantly decreased scalp clonality and the number of expanded CD8+ clones among the top 100 scalp clones. During tofacitinib treatment, many expanded lesional clones stuck around in both scalp and blood, and this persistence may partly explain why relapse happens after treatment is stopped. Resident alphabeta T cells in normal human skin are also sequenced, complicating scalp TCR repertoire analysis, unlike mouse skin dominated by gammadelta T cells. Compared with normal scalp, lesional scalp had higher clonality and more expanded CD8+ clones, particularly in alopecia totalis/universalis, a pattern that suggests antigenic drive.

Libraries came from the immunoSEQ multiplex PCR assay. To provide template for TCR sequencing, every sample had RNA extracted and reverse transcribed into cDNA. First-strand cDNA was synthesized using SuperScript III with a 2:1 mix of oligo-dT and random hexamers. A synthetic immune receptor repertoire was used to measure amplification bias, and any remaining bias was corrected computationally. For the original study's pipeline: Raw reads were preprocessed to remove errors, and CDR3 was defined according to IMGT conventions as the region from the conserved cysteine to phenylalanine. Clonality was computed as 1 minus the Shannon entropy, with the entropy normalized by log2 of the number of productive unique TCRs. CD4 or CD8 identity of scalp clones was inferred by cross-referencing scalp TCRbeta sequences with sorted blood CD4 and CD8 repertoires. In its TCRdb copy, this immuneACCESS table keeps in-frame sequences only and misses some clones. Where compared with another copy, unresolved V genes explain less than half of these, and the others have no known cause. The D gene and trimming were derived from the DNA, and the V and J assignments and clone size from that table. Recorded for this sample are roughly 200,000 clones; around 60% of them occurred a single time. Of the sample, approximately 3.4% is held by the ten largest clones.

The sample's time point label is to be understood as: around 28 days on oral tofacitinib. The treatment or condition label corresponds to: oral pan-JAK inhibitor, 5-10 mg twice daily. Lesional scalp punch biopsies and peripheral blood were collected from alopecia areata patients. PBMCs were separated by density centrifugation and stained for CD3, CD4 and CD8, after which CD4+ and CD8+ T cells were sorted on a FACSAria. Here the sequenced sample was CD4+ T cells sorted from blood, taken at week 4, from a patient treated with tofacitinib. The receptor was isolated from a human donor with alopecia areata. The chain links TRBV5-1 with TRBJ2-5; TRBD2 is a weak D gene call, 6 bases matching. The CDR3 in this case is CASRQGLQETQYF. The sequenced DNA is TGCGCCAGCAGGCAGGGACTCCAAGAGACCCAGTACTTC.